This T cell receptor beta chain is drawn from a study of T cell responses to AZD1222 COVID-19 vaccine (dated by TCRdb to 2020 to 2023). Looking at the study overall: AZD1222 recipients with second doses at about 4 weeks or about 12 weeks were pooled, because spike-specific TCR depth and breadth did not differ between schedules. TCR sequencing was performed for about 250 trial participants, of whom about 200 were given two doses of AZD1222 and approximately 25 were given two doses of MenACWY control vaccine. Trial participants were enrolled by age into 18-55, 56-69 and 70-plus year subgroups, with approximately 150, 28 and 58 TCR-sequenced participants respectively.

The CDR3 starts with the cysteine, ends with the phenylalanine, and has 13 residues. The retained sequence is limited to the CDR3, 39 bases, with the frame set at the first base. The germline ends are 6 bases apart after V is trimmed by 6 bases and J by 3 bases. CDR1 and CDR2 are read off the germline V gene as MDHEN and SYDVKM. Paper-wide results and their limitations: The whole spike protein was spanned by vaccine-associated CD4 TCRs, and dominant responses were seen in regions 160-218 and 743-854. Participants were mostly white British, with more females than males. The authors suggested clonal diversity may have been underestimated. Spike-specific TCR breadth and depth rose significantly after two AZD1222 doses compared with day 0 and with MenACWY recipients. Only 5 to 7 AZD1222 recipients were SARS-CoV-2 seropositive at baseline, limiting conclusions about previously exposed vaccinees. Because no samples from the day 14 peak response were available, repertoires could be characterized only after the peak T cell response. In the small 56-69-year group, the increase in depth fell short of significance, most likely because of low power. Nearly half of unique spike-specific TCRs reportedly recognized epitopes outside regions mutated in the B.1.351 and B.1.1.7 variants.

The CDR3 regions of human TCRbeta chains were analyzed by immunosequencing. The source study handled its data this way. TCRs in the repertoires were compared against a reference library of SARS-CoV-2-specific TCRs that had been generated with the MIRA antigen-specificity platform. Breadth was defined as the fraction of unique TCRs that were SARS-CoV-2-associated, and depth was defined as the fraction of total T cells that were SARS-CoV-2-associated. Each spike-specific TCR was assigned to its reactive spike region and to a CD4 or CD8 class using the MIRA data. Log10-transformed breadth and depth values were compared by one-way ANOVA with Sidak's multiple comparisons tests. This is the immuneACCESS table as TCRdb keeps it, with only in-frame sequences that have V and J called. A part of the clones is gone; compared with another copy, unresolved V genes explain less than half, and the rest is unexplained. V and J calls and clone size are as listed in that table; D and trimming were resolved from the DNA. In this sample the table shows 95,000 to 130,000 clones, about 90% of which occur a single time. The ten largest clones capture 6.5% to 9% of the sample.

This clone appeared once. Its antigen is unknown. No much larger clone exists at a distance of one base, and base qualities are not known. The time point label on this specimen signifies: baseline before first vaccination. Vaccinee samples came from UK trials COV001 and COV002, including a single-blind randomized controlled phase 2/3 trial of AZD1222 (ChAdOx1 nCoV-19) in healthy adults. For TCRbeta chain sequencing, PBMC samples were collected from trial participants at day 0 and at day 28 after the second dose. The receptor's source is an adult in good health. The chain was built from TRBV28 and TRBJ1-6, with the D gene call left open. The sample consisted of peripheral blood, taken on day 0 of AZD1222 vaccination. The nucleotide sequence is TGTGCCAGCAGGGGCCACTATAATTCACCCCTCCACTTT. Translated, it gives CASRGHYNSPLHF.